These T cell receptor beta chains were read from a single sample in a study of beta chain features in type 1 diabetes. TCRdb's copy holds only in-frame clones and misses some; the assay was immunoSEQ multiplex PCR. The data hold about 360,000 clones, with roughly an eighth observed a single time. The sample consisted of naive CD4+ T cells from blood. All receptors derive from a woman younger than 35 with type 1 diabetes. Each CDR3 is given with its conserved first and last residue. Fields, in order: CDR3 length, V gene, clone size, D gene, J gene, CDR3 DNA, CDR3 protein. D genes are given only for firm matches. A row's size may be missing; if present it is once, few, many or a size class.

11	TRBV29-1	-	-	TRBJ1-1	TGCAGCGTTGACATGAACACTGAAGCTTTCTTT	CSVDMNTEAFF
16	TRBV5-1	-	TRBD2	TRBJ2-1	TGCGCCAGCAGCTTGTTAGCGGGAGGGCAAGCGAATGAGCAGTTCTTC	CASSLLAGGQANEQFF
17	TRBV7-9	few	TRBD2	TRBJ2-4	TGTGCCAGCAGCCCGTGGGGGGAGGGCCCAGCTGCGAACATTCAGTACTTC	CASSPWGEGPAANIQYF
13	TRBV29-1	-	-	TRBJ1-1	TGCAGCGTTGGAAGGCGGCTTGGGACTGAAGCTTTCTTT	CSVGRRLGTEAFF
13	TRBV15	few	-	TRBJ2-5	TGTGCCACCAGCATTCCTGCGTCGGAGACCCAGTACTTC	CATSIPASETQYF
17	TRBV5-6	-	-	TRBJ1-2	TGTGCCAGCAGCCCGACCCCCCCATCGGGGACTAACTATGGCTACACCTTC	CASSPTPPSGTNYGYTF
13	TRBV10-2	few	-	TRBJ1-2	TGCGCCAGCAGTCTAGACGGGAACTATGGCTACACCTTC	CASSLDGNYGYTF
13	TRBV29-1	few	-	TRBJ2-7	TGCAGCGTTGGAGGGTCACCGCTGAACGAGCAGTACTTC	CSVGGSPLNEQYF
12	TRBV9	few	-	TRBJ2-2	TGTGCCAGCAGCGTAGCTTTCGGGGAGCTGTTTTTT	CASSVAFGELFF
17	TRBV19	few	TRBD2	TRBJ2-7	TGTGCCAGCAAAAAGGGTTATAGCGGGAGCGCTACCTACGAGCAGTACTTC	CASKKGYSGSATYEQYF
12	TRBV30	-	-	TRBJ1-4	TGTGCCTGGAGCCTCCGGGGGGAAAAACTGTTTTTT	CAWSLRGEKLFF
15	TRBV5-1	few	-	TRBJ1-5	TGCGCCAGCAGCTCCTTGGGGGGAAGCGGACAGCCCCAGCATTTT	CASSSLGGSGQPQHF
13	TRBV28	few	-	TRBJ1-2	TGTGCCAGCGCAGGGTATAAGGTATATGGCTACACCTTC	CASAGYKVYGYTF
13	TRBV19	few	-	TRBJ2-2	TGTGCCAGTAGTCTACCAGGCACCGGGGAGCTGTTTTTT	CASSLPGTGELFF
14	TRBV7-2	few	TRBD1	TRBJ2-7	TGTGCCAGCGCCCTGGACAGGGGGATTTACGAGCAGTACTTC	CASALDRGIYEQYF
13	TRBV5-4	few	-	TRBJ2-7	TGTGCCAGCAGCTTCGACAGAACCTACGAGCAGTACTTC	CASSFDRTYEQYF
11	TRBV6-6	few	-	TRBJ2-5	TGTGCCAGCAGTATACTCGAGACCCAGTACTTC	CASSILETQYF
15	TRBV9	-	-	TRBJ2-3	TGTGCCAGCAGCGTAGCGGGAGTTTTGACAGATACGCAGTATTTT	CASSVAGVLTDTQYF
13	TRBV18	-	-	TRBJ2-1	TGTGCCAGCTCAAAGTCAGGGTTCAATGAGCAGTTCTTC	CASSKSGFNEQFF
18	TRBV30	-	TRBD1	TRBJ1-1	TGTGCCTGGAGTGTAATTACATTGGGATGGACAGGGAACACTGAAGCTTTCTTT	CAWSVITLGWTGNTEAFF
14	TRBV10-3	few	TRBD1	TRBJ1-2	TGTGCCATCAGTGAGCAACAGGGGAAGCAGGGCTACACCTTC	CAISEQQGKQGYTF
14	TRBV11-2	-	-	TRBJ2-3	TGTGCCAGCAGCTTAGCATCTGGTTGGTCGGGGCAGTATTTT	CASSLASGWSGQYF
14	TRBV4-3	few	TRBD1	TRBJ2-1	TGCGCCAGCAGCTCGGGACAGGGGGCATGGGAGCAGTTCTTC	CASSSGQGAWEQFF
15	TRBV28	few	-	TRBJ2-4	TGTGCCAGCAGTTTAAGGGAGATAGCCAAAAACATTCAGTACTTC	CASSLREIAKNIQYF
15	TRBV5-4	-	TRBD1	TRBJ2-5	TGTGCCAGCAGCTTGAGTCAGGGGGTAGGAGAGACCCAGTACTTC	CASSLSQGVGETQYF
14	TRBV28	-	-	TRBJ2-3	TGTGCCAGCAGCTCCGTCCAGGGCACAGATACGCAGTATTTT	CASSSVQGTDTQYF
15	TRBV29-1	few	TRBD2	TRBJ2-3	TGCAGCGTTGCCCCGAGACTAGCGGGAACGCCGGCGCAGTATTTT	CSVAPRLAGTPAQYF
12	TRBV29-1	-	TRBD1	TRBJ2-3	TGCAGCTTTCATCTCAGGGGGGATACGCAGTATTTT	CSFHLRGDTQYF
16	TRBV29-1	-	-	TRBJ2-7	TGCAGCGCTGGCCCGGGACAAGGGGGGGGCTCCTACGAGCAGTACTTC	CSAGPGQGGGSYEQYF
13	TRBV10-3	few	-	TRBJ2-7	TGTGCCATCACCGCGGGGCCGGAAGGTGTGCAGTACTTC	CAITAGPEGVQYF
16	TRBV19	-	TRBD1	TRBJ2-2	TGTGCCAGTAGGGCCGGGACAGGGATTAACACCGGGGAGCTGTTTTTT	CASRAGTGINTGELFF
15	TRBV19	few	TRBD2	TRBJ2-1	TGTGCCAGTAGCAAAACTAGCGGGACCAATTATGAGCAGTTCTTC	CASSKTSGTNYEQFF
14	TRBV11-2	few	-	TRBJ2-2	TGTGCCAGCAGCTTAAACGGGTACACCGGGGAGCTGTTTTTT	CASSLNGYTGELFF
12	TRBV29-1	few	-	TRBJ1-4	TGCGCAACTAGGGGACTTAATGAAAAACTGTTTTTT	CATRGLNEKLFF
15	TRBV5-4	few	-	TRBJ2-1	TGTGCCAGCAGCCCAATGACCATGGACACACTCTCAAAGATCTTC	CASSPMTMDTLSKIF
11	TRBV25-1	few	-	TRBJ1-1	TGTGCCAGTGCGGGGGACACTGAAGCTTTCTTT	CASAGDTEAFF